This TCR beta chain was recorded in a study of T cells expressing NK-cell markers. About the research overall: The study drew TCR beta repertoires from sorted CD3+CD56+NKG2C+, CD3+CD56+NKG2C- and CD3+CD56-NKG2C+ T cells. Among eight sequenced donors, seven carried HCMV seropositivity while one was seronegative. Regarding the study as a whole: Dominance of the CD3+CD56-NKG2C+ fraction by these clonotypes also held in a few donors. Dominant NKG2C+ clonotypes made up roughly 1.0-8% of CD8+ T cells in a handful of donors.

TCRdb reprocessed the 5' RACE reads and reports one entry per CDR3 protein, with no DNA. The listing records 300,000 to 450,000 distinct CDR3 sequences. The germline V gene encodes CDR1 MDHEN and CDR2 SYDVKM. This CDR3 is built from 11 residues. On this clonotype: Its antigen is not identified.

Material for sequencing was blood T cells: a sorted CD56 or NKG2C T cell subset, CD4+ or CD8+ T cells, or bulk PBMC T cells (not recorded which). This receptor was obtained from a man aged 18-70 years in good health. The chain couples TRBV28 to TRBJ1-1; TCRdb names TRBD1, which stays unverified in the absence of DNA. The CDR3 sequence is CASNLGTVAFF.